The rows below give T cell receptor beta chains drawn from one sample of a study of cytomegalovirus exposure and HLA in healthy donors. The data were produced by immunoSEQ multiplex PCR, yet TCRdb's version contains in-frame clones alone and is incomplete. The sample includes roughly 150,000 clones, more than 60% seen only once; the top ten take around 7%. Sample: PBMCs. The receptors stem from a woman aged 40 to 49 in good health and CMV-seropositive. Each CDR3 is given with its conserved first and last residue. Each record gives: D gene, J gene, clone size, V gene, CDR3 protein, CDR3 DNA. The D gene is left open where the match is weak. Some rows have no size entry. The others give once, few or many, or a class for an expanded clone.

D gene: -
J gene: TRBJ2-6
clone size: -
V gene: TRBV28
CDR3 protein: CASSIRISLGANGLTF
CDR3 DNA: TGTGCCAGCAGCATAAGGATCAGCCTTGGGGCCAACGGCCTGACTTTC

D gene: -
J gene: TRBJ1-5
clone size: -
V gene: TRBV7-9
CDR3 protein: CASSLAGGFDQPQHF
CDR3 DNA: TGTGCCAGCAGCTTAGCGGGGGGATTTGATCAGCCCCAGCATTTT

D gene: TRBD1
J gene: TRBJ1-2
clone size: -
V gene: TRBV12-5
CDR3 protein: CASGLGDRGSSYTF
CDR3 DNA: TGTGCTAGTGGTTTGGGGGACAGGGGGTCGAGCTACACCTTC

D gene: -
J gene: TRBJ2-7
clone size: -
V gene: TRBV2
CDR3 protein: CASSPGSYEQYF
CDR3 DNA: TGTGCCAGCAGTCCGGGGTCCTACGAGCAGTACTTC

D gene: -
J gene: TRBJ2-5
clone size: few
V gene: TRBV19
CDR3 protein: CASSASGLPETQYF
CDR3 DNA: TGTGCCAGTAGTGCGTCCGGACTACCAGAGACCCAGTACTTC

D gene: TRBD1
J gene: TRBJ1-1
clone size: -
V gene: TRBV7-9
CDR3 protein: CASSSQDRASTEAFF
CDR3 DNA: TGTGCCAGCAGCTCCCAAGACAGGGCCAGCACTGAAGCTTTCTTT

D gene: -
J gene: TRBJ2-7
clone size: -
V gene: TRBV5-1
CDR3 protein: CASSLVTGSYEQYF
CDR3 DNA: TGCGCCAGCAGCTTGGTAACCGGTTCCTACGAGCAGTACTTC

D gene: TRBD1
J gene: TRBJ1-1
clone size: few
V gene: TRBV15
CDR3 protein: CATSGRDSLNTEAFF
CDR3 DNA: TGTGCCACCAGCGGTCGGGACAGCCTTAACACTGAAGCTTTCTTT

D gene: -
J gene: TRBJ1-5
clone size: -
V gene: TRBV19
CDR3 protein: CASRTQGRNQPQHF
CDR3 DNA: TGTGCCAGTAGGACCCAGGGCAGGAATCAGCCCCAGCATTTT

D gene: -
J gene: TRBJ2-1
clone size: -
V gene: TRBV9
CDR3 protein: CASSVRWGDNEQFF
CDR3 DNA: TGTGCCAGCAGCGTACGGTGGGGCGACAATGAGCAGTTCTTC

D gene: TRBD1
J gene: TRBJ2-7
clone size: -
V gene: TRBV7-8
CDR3 protein: CASSSMGQGSSYEQYF
CDR3 DNA: TGTGCCAGCAGCTCCATGGGACAGGGGAGCTCCTACGAGCAGTACTTC

D gene: TRBD2
J gene: TRBJ2-2
clone size: -
V gene: TRBV7-2
CDR3 protein: CASRLAGGPVGELFF
CDR3 DNA: TGTGCCAGCAGGCTAGCGGGGGGGCCGGTCGGGGAGCTGTTTTTT

D gene: TRBD1
J gene: TRBJ1-2
clone size: -
V gene: TRBV19
CDR3 protein: CASRSTGLPRGYTF
CDR3 DNA: TGTGCCAGTAGATCGACAGGGCTACCCCGTGGCTACACCTTC

D gene: TRBD1
J gene: TRBJ1-2
clone size: -
V gene: TRBV12-5
CDR3 protein: CASGSQGRDYGYTF
CDR3 DNA: TGTGCTAGTGGTTCACAGGGGCGCGACTATGGCTACACCTTC

D gene: -
J gene: TRBJ2-3
clone size: few
V gene: TRBV10-1
CDR3 protein: CASSGGGTDTQYF
CDR3 DNA: TGCGCCAGCAGTGGCGGAGGGACAGATACGCAGTATTTT

D gene: -
J gene: TRBJ1-3
clone size: -
V gene: TRBV19
CDR3 protein: CATAESSGNTIYF
CDR3 DNA: TGTGCCACCGCGGAGAGCTCTGGAAACACCATATATTTT

D gene: -
J gene: TRBJ1-2
clone size: -
V gene: TRBV28
CDR3 protein: CASSLSGSRKGGYTF
CDR3 DNA: TGTGCCAGCAGTTTATCGGGGAGCCGGAAGGGTGGCTACACCTTC

D gene: -
J gene: TRBJ1-1
clone size: few
V gene: TRBV10-2
CDR3 protein: CASSEQGFTGAFF
CDR3 DNA: TGCGCCAGCAGTGAACAGGGCTTTACTGGAGCTTTCTTT

D gene: TRBD2
J gene: TRBJ2-3
clone size: -
V gene: TRBV5-4
CDR3 protein: CASSPTSGGATSDTQYF
CDR3 DNA: TGTGCCAGCAGCCCGACTAGCGGGGGGGCGACCTCAGATACGCAGTATTTT

D gene: TRBD2
J gene: TRBJ2-2
clone size: -
V gene: TRBV6-1
CDR3 protein: CASSDPSGGYGELFF
CDR3 DNA: TGTGCCAGCAGTGATCCTAGCGGGGGATACGGGGAGCTGTTTTTT

D gene: -
J gene: TRBJ1-5
clone size: once
V gene: TRBV19
CDR3 protein: CASAPGGGGNQPQHF
CDR3 DNA: TGTGCCAGTGCGCCGGGGGGAGGGGGCAATCAGCCCCAGCATTTT

D gene: -
J gene: TRBJ2-2
clone size: -
V gene: TRBV19
CDR3 protein: CASKGGVYTGELFF
CDR3 DNA: TGTGCCAGTAAGGGGGGGGTGTACACCGGGGAGCTGTTTTTT

D gene: TRBD2
J gene: TRBJ2-3
clone size: -
V gene: TRBV28
CDR3 protein: CASTHSGTSTDTQYF
CDR3 DNA: TGTGCCAGCACCCATAGCGGGACTAGCACAGATACGCAGTATTTT

D gene: -
J gene: TRBJ2-1
clone size: -
V gene: TRBV18
CDR3 protein: CASSPRGGEARFF
CDR3 DNA: TGTGCCAGCTCACCACGTGGGGGCGAAGCACGGTTCTTC

D gene: TRBD1
J gene: TRBJ2-7
clone size: -
V gene: TRBV7-8
CDR3 protein: CTSSHRTGGNNEQYF
CDR3 DNA: TGTACCAGCAGCCACCGGACAGGGGGCAACAACGAGCAGTACTTC

D gene: -
J gene: TRBJ1-1
clone size: -
V gene: TRBV7-8
CDR3 protein: CASSSREGVTEAFF
CDR3 DNA: TGTGCCAGCAGCTCAAGAGAAGGGGTCACTGAAGCTTTCTTT

D gene: -
J gene: TRBJ2-5
clone size: -
V gene: TRBV9
CDR3 protein: CASSPAGGQTQYF
CDR3 DNA: TGTGCCAGCAGCCCCGCCGGGGGGCAGACCCAGTACTTC

D gene: TRBD1
J gene: TRBJ2-4
clone size: -
V gene: TRBV10-2
CDR3 protein: CASREQGAEGGIQYF
CDR3 DNA: TGCGCCAGCCGAGAACAGGGGGCTGAAGGGGGCATTCAGTACTTC

D gene: -
J gene: TRBJ1-2
clone size: -
V gene: TRBV19
CDR3 protein: CASSIDHGGDGGYTF
CDR3 DNA: TGTGCCAGTAGTATAGATCACGGGGGTGATGGTGGCTACACCTTC

D gene: -
J gene: TRBJ2-4
clone size: -
V gene: TRBV5-6
CDR3 protein: CASSLAGSLAKNIQYF
CDR3 DNA: TGTGCCAGCAGCTTGGCCGGGAGTTTAGCCAAAAACATTCAGTACTTC

D gene: TRBD1
J gene: TRBJ1-1
clone size: -
V gene: TRBV29-1
CDR3 protein: CSVGDRGPAFF
CDR3 DNA: TGCAGCGTTGGGGACAGGGGGCCAGCTTTCTTT

D gene: -
J gene: TRBJ2-1
clone size: once
V gene: TRBV18
CDR3 protein: CASSPLGGTYNEQFF
CDR3 DNA: TGTGCCAGCTCACCCTTGGGGGGAACCTACAATGAGCAGTTCTTC

D gene: -
J gene: TRBJ1-1
clone size: -
V gene: TRBV6-5
CDR3 protein: CASSPWGVGNTEAFF
CDR3 DNA: TGTGCCAGCAGTCCCTGGGGGGTCGGGAACACTGAAGCTTTCTTT

D gene: TRBD1
J gene: TRBJ2-2
clone size: -
V gene: TRBV10-2
CDR3 protein: CASSLGGEELFF
CDR3 DNA: TGCGCCAGCAGTTTAGGGGGCGAGGAGCTGTTTTTT

D gene: TRBD2
J gene: TRBJ2-1
clone size: -
V gene: TRBV4-1
CDR3 protein: CASSQERAGGPHNEQFF
CDR3 DNA: TGCGCCAGCAGCCAAGAGCGGGCGGGGGGGCCCCACAATGAGCAGTTCTTC

D gene: TRBD1
J gene: TRBJ2-7
clone size: -
V gene: TRBV5-1
CDR3 protein: CAGSTGTAYEQYF
CDR3 DNA: TGCGCCGGCAGCACTGGGACAGCCTACGAGCAGTACTTC

D gene: -
J gene: TRBJ1-1
clone size: -
V gene: TRBV6-5
CDR3 protein: CASSRVGTEAFF
CDR3 DNA: TGTGCCAGCAGCAGGGTGGGGACTGAAGCTTTCTTT

D gene: -
J gene: TRBJ1-1
clone size: few
V gene: TRBV6-5
CDR3 protein: CASSRDPTADTEAFF
CDR3 DNA: TGTGCCAGCAGTAGAGACCCTACTGCGGACACTGAAGCTTTCTTT

D gene: -
J gene: TRBJ2-2
clone size: once
V gene: TRBV10-3
CDR3 protein: CAISVGSGTGELFF
CDR3 DNA: TGTGCCATTTCAGTGGGGTCGGGGACCGGGGAGCTGTTTTTT